Listed below are T cell receptor beta chains from one sample, sequenced in a study of blood T cells in healthy people across ages. In TCRdb, the 5' RACE reads were re-called with MiXCR into one record per CDR3 protein. The sample lists about 1.8 million distinct CDR3 sequences, just under 50% seen once, with roughly 2.1% in the top ten. Input material: blood. Receptor source: a middle-aged woman in good health. Both conserved end residues are trimmed from each CDR3.

>TRBJ2-1|TRBV28
ASDLGGVQF
>-|TRBV2
ASSEDGPRNEQY
>TRBJ1-1|TRBV6-5
ASSYSPPGGTEAF
>TRBJ2-1|TRBV20-1
SPRGRGRSNERF
>TRBJ2-1|TRBV5-1
ASSLEGQGAFNEQF
>TRBJ2-5|TRBV29-1
SVESGTRTETQY
>TRBJ2-3|TRBV4-3
ASSQEGAGLSTDTQY
>TRBJ1-1|TRBV12-3/TRBV12-4
ASSLGQSNTEAF
>TRBJ1-2|TRBV20-1
SARGETGNGYT
>TRBJ2-7|TRBV6-2/TRBV6-3
ASRADTPSYEQY
>TRBJ2-5|TRBV10-3
ATTSSGDNEQY
>TRBJ2-1|TRBV28
ASSFYRDRGMNEQF
>TRBJ2-7|TRBV27
ASSLSSGRGEQY
>TRBJ1-4|TRBV6-6
ASSPNVRNEKLI
>TRBJ2-7|TRBV28
ASNIGEGNEQY
>TRBJ2-3|TRBV20-1
SAGGHLTTDTQY
>TRBJ1-4|TRBV7-9
ASSLLRANEKLF
>TRBJ2-3|TRBV12-3/TRBV12-4
ASSFGSGETDTQY
>TRBJ2-1|TRBV20-1
STNRRF
>TRBJ2-7|TRBV7-5
ISVPEATFGPYEQY
>TRBJ2-1|TRBV7-2
ASSSRTSGGGAHEQF
>TRBJ2-1|TRBV11-2
ASSLPTNYSEQF
>TRBJ2-2|TRBV29-1
SVEPSTGTGANTGELF
>TRBJ1-1|TRBV18
ASSGQSMNTEAF
>TRBJ2-1|TRBV29-1
SVVVRRHESYNEQF
>TRBJ2-5|TRBV11-2
ASSLGVQGGLQETQY
>TRBJ1-2|TRBV29-1
SVEVPRNGYT
>TRBJ1-1|TRBV7-2
ASSKDSSVAF
>TRBJ2-5|TRBV6-2/TRBV6-3
ASSYSGLGQETQY
>TRBJ2-1|TRBV5-1
ASRSEWGEQF
>TRBJ1-5|TRBV15
ATSRDVSPQH
>TRBJ2-7|TRBV20-1
SASPRLTSSYEQY
>TRBJ2-1|TRBV5-1
ASSLATGANEQF
>TRBJ2-3|TRBV12-3/TRBV12-4
ASSSTLGPKTPDTQY
>TRBJ2-7|TRBV5-1
ASSLVAGSNEQY
>TRBJ2-5|TRBV5-5
ASSLVLEWGTPQETQY
>TRBJ2-1|TRBV7-2
ASSLALGVSYNEQF
>TRBJ1-6|TRBV12-3/TRBV12-4
ASSFGTGHSPLH
>TRBJ2-4|TRBV4-1
ASSQGSRGSSQGNIQY
>TRBJ2-7|TRBV4-3
ASSQDLYRGDEQY
>TRBJ2-3|TRBV20-1
SAWVTDTQY
>TRBJ2-5|TRBV24-1
ATSSLETQY
>TRBJ1-1|TRBV4-2
ASSQPPGTGNTEAF
>TRBJ1-6|TRBV9
ASSAGGSTYNSPLH
>TRBJ2-3|TRBV5-5
ASSWDFRSTDTQY
>TRBJ2-3|TRBV25-1
ASNWGGSTDTQY
>TRBJ1-1|TRBV4-3
ASSQDLGGWNTEAF
>TRBJ2-4|TRBV6-5
ASSYSNRGRNIQY
>TRBJ2-7|TRBV29-1
SVATGVGGPEQY